What follows is one T cell receptor (beta chain) and its context. This entry belongs to a study of shared clonotypes between healthy human individuals. Without sorting, samples used some 90 million PBMCs for genomic DNA. With 3 bases clipped from V and 6 bases from J, the junction kept 5 bases outside the gene matches. This CDR3 is built from 14 residues. From germline, CDR1 is SGDLS and CDR2 YYNGEE. Every immunoSEQ plate was one replicate of a subset's evenly spread DNA. Using immunoSEQ multiplex PCR, the repertoire was profiled, and TCRdb retains in-frame clones only, with some absent. In the table there are over 400,000 clones, 78% of which are singletons.

The chain combines TRBV9 with TRBJ1-1; 10 bases match TRBD1. The receptor was derived from a woman in her thirties or forties in good health. Some clones in this sample may be carry-over from other donors' samples. The material sequenced was PBMCs. CDR3 sequence: CASSAGTGESEAFF. In DNA, the CDR3 is TGTGCCAGCAGCGCCGGGACAGGGGAGTCTGAAGCTTTCTTT.